This entry concerns a single T cell receptor (beta chain). The antigen is unknown. The entry originates in a study of T cell responses to AZD1222 COVID-19 vaccine. The study's findings and limits: Among the donors, most were white British and more were female, and clonal diversity was possibly underestimated. After the peak T cell response, and only then, were repertoires sampled. Two AZD1222 administrations were followed by greater Spike-specific TCR breadth and depth.

Sequenced by immunoSEQ multiplex PCR; TCRdb stores in-frame clones only, minus some. The table has some 81,000 clones, 85% to 90% seen once. It was second doses at about 4 or about 12 weeks that were pooled. Here the sequenced sample was peripheral blood, taken 28 days after the second AZD1222 dose. This clonotype was sampled from an adult who received the AZD1222 COVID-19 vaccine.

The CDR3 is CASSLVRVGGYTF. The CDR3 nucleotides are TGTGCCAGCAGCTTAGTGAGGGTTGGCGGCTACACCTTC. The chain links TRBV7-8 to TRBJ1-2; D is ambiguous. CDR3 length equals 13 residues. The ends were cut back, 1 base at V and 8 bases at J, with 11 bases in the middle. The germline V gene encodes CDR1 SGHVS and CDR2 FQNEAQ.